These T cell receptor beta chains were read from a single sample in a study of cytomegalovirus exposure and HLA in healthy donors. Data came from immunoSEQ multiplex PCR; TCRdb stores just in-frame clones and leaves some out. The sample holds some 180,000 clones, roughly three quarters seen once. Sequencing was carried out using PBMCs. The receptors originated from a woman in her twenties or thirties in good health and CMV-seropositive. CDR3s include the opening cysteine and the closing phenylalanine or tryptophan. Fields, in order: V gene, CDR3 length, J gene, CDR3 protein.

v_gene: TRBV10-1
len: 15
j_gene: TRBJ2-3
CDR3aa: CASSRDGGPGDTQYF

v_gene: TRBV10-3
len: 12
j_gene: TRBJ2-1
CDR3aa: CAISERGDEQFF

v_gene: TRBV11-1
len: 15
j_gene: TRBJ2-1
CDR3aa: CASSFLRTSYNEQFF

v_gene: TRBV5-1
len: 12
j_gene: NA
CDR3aa: CASSLVGNEQYF

v_gene: TRBV5-1
len: 13
j_gene: TRBJ1-1
CDR3aa: CASRWTGDTEAFF

v_gene: TRBV11-3
len: 16
j_gene: TRBJ2-3
CDR3aa: CASSQGLAGHTDTQYF

v_gene: TRBV10-3
len: 13
j_gene: TRBJ2-5
CDR3aa: CATASGEVETQYF

v_gene: TRBV7-2
len: 15
j_gene: TRBJ1-1
CDR3aa: CASSFRDRRNTEAFF

v_gene: TRBV21-1
len: 15
j_gene: TRBJ2-1
CDR3aa: CASSTLAWGKDEQFF

v_gene: TRBV9
len: 15
j_gene: TRBJ2-5
CDR3aa: CASSPDQGGKETQYF

v_gene: TRBV15
len: 16
j_gene: TRBJ1-2
CDR3aa: CATSRESDGQGDGYTF

v_gene: TRBV4-1
len: 13
j_gene: TRBJ1-4
CDR3aa: CASSLLTGEKLFF

v_gene: TRBV4-1
len: 15
j_gene: TRBJ2-7
CDR3aa: CASSGGLAVTYEQYF

v_gene: TRBV27
len: 13
j_gene: TRBJ2-3
CDR3aa: CASRPLAMNTQYF

v_gene: TRBV30
len: 13
j_gene: TRBJ1-6
CDR3aa: CAWRGGVEAPLHF

v_gene: TRBV4-3
len: 15
j_gene: TRBJ2-1
CDR3aa: CASSQDGSSYNEQFF

v_gene: TRBV11-2
len: 15
j_gene: TRBJ2-7
CDR3aa: CASSSPPDSSYEQYF

v_gene: TRBV6-4
len: 15
j_gene: TRBJ2-1
CDR3aa: CASSDTGDGGNEQFF

v_gene: TRBV6-4
len: 15
j_gene: TRBJ2-2
CDR3aa: CASSEGNSNTGELFF

v_gene: TRBV6-1
len: 14
j_gene: TRBJ2-3
CDR3aa: CASSAGGPADTQYF

v_gene: TRBV27
len: 18
j_gene: TRBJ2-7
CDR3aa: CASSSRTSGLPNFREQYF

v_gene: TRBV7-2
len: 19
j_gene: TRBJ2-3
CDR3aa: CASSLVGYSGGASTDTQYF

v_gene: TRBV14
len: 16
j_gene: TRBJ2-3
CDR3aa: CASSRVTGFRGDTQYF

v_gene: TRBV6-5
len: 14
j_gene: TRBJ2-4
CDR3aa: CASSHKAELNIQYF

v_gene: TRBV5-5
len: 15
j_gene: TRBJ2-7
CDR3aa: CASSLVSGGVYEQYF

v_gene: TRBV28
len: 16
j_gene: TRBJ2-3
CDR3aa: CASSLWAGRFTDTQYF

v_gene: TRBV9
len: 16
j_gene: TRBJ2-5
CDR3aa: CASSPYRGGRGETQYF